The 10 T cell receptor beta chains given below trace back to one sample, sequenced in a study of early T cells in non-severe SARS-CoV-2 infection. TCRdb reprocessed the 5' RACE reads via MiXCR and lists one record per CDR3 protein. Of 100,000 or so distinct CDR3 sequences in the sample, around 16% were seen once. This sample comprised whole blood, obtained at baseline. These receptors were taken from an adult who was a healthcare worker with PCR-confirmed SARS-CoV-2 infection or an uninfected control (not recorded which).

Here the CDR3 reads CASSNPLLAGYNEQFF. The CDR3 region has the DNA TGTGCCAGCAGTAACCCCCTACTAGCGGGGTACAATGAGCAGTTCTTC. The chain joins TRBV6-6 to TRBJ2-1; the match to TRBD2 covers 10 bases. The CDR3 sequence is 16 residues long. V lost 5 bases and J lost 4; bases outside the gene matches: 8. From germline, CDR1 is MNHNY and CDR2 SVGAGI (reference sequence).

This clonotype has a count of ten or more. The J gene is TRBJ1-6, the V gene TRBV4-1, with D possibly TRBD1 on 5 matching bases. Looked up from germline, CDR1 is MGHRA and CDR2 is YSYEKL. V lost 1 base to trimming and J lost 7 bases, with 23 bases between them. CDR3 length equals 19 residues. This CDR3 reads CASSQGVTLRQSRNSPLHF. CDR3 coding DNA: TGCGCCAGCAGCCAAGGCGTGACCCTTAGACAGTCTCGGAATTCACCCCTCCACTTT.

This chain uses TRBV12-3 or TRBV12-4 with TRBJ1-4, with D hard to call. The CDR3 sequence is 11 residues long. Trimming pared 6 bases from V and 7 bases from J, leaving 6 bases between. This CDR3 is CASRASEKLFF. CDR3 in DNA: TGTGCCAGCAGGGCGAGTGAAAAACTGTTTTTT.

This clonotype was observed a handful of times. The chain uses TRBV18 and TRBJ2-7, with D possibly being TRBD1 (6 bases). The CDR3 is 14 amino acids. Germline V CDR1 and CDR2: KGHSH, LQKENI. V was shortened by 4 bases and J by 2 bases, with 12 bases between the two germline ends. The CDR3 protein is CASSRPGTTYEQYF. The CDR3 DNA is TGTGCCAGCTCACGACCGGGGACAACCTACGAGCAGTACTTC.

The gene calls are TRBV4-1 and TRBJ2-7; maybe TRBD1 (5 bases). The germline CDR1 and CDR2 sequences are MGHRA and YSYEKL. Deletions cut 0 bases from V and 2 bases from J, with 11 bases between. This CDR3 spans 15 amino acids. CDR3 protein: CASSQDHPGPYEQYF. The CDR3 bases are TGCGCCAGCAGCCAAGATCATCCAGGGCCCTACGAGCAGTACTTC.

The chain is built from TRBV12-3 or TRBV12-4 and TRBJ2-1, with 8 positions matching TRBD1. The CDR3 covers 14 residues. Losses at the gene ends were 6 bases for V and 8 bases for J; bases not matched to a gene: 9. The CDR3 nucleotides read TGTGCCAGCAGCGACGACAGGGGCGTCTATGAGCAGTTCTTC. Protein sequence: CASSDDRGVYEQFF.

The rearrangement uses TRBV28 and TRBJ2-3; D call uncertain. The germline gives CDR1 MDHEN, CDR2 SYDVKM. The CDR3 has 11 residues. The V end lost 10 bases, the J end lost 2 bases, and 7 bases lay between the germline ends. CDR3 DNA sequence: TGTGCCACGCGTGCCACAGATACGCAGTATTTT. This encodes CATRATDTQYF.

Only a few counts were recorded for this clonotype. The gene calls are TRBV6-6 and TRBJ1-1; D gene ambiguous. This CDR3 contains 14 residues. CDR1 is MNHNY and CDR2 is SVGAGI in the germline V gene (reference sequence). Between the trimmed V and J ends, which lost 0 bases and 11 bases, there was a span of 16 bases. The CDR3 nucleotides are TGTGCCAGCAGTTACTCGGGAGTCCCCAGGCGCGCTTTCTTT. Its translation is CASSYSGVPRRAFF.

Ten or more counts support this clonotype. The chain couples TRBV5-1 to TRBJ2-1; no firm D call. This CDR3 is built from 14 residues. Germline assignment: CDR1 SGHRS and CDR2 YFSETQ. The V end lost 0 bases, the J end lost 7 bases, and 11 bases lay between the germline ends. The chain's CDR3 is CASSLGGATNEQFF. The CDR3 DNA is TGCGCCAGCAGCTTGGGTGGAGCCACGAATGAGCAGTTCTTC.

This chain links TRBV20-1 with TRBJ2-5; D call uncertain. The CDR3 consists of 12 residues. The germline gives CDR1 DFQATT, CDR2 SNEGSKA (reference sequence). V was cut by 6 bases and J by 7 bases, with 15 bases left in between. The CDR3 nucleotides read TGCAGTGCCCCTGGCGGATCGTCGACCCAGTACTTC. Its protein is CSAPGGSSTQYF.